This paragraph reports one TCR beta chain. The antigen remains undetermined. Primers included in the PCR were 60 Vbeta and 13 Jbeta primers. The table came from immunoSEQ multiplex PCR; TCRdb's copy has only in-frame clones and leaves some out. The sample shows 150,000 to 200,000 clones, around 80% of them seen only once. This entry belongs to a study of cytomegalovirus exposure and HLA in healthy donors. Study-level background: Samples from HLA-typed donors yielded 65 million to 90 million unique TCRs in an early data release.

Overall study results and limits: Reportedly, a later analysis found an Asian-associated ancestry cluster had fewer N-insertions than the approximately 600-donor mean. A later analysis linked some 18,000 TCR beta sequences to HLA alleles at 0.05 false discovery rate. Likely technical artifact: a cluster of highly shared sequence variants.

The sequenced sample consisted of PBMCs. The source is a woman between 25 and 40 years old in good health and CMV-seronegative.

The CDR3 DNA sequence: TGTGCCAGCAGTGTGTTGACAGGGGTCATCTTTACCGGGGAGCTGTTTTTT. Translation: CASSVLTGVIFTGELFF. V usage is TRBV2 and J usage is TRBJ2-2; 8 nucleotides align to TRBD1. CDR1 and CDR2 from the germline V gene are SNHLY and FYNNEI. V shed 4 bases, J shed 5 bases, and the junction held 12 bases outside the gene matches. This CDR3 spans 17 amino acids.